This T cell receptor (beta chain) was identified in a study of blood T cells in healthy people across ages. Study findings and constraints: Observed TCR beta diversity per million T cells went down as age went up. This fall followed a roughly linear course with age. Naive and antigen-experienced cells could not be conclusively compared, given unsorted PBMCs.

Germline V gene lookup returns CDR1 SQVTM and CDR2 ANQGSEA. The V end lost 5 bases, the J end lost 2 bases, and 21 bases lay between the germline ends. This CDR3 has 16 amino acids. This clonotype was seen a handful of times. Its antigen remains unknown. Next came a second PCR, run for roughly 6 to 11 cycles, which used a sample-barcoded 5' primer along with a J-beta primer mix. Each sample yielded at least 3 million CDR3-containing paired-end reads. TCRdb recomputed calls from the 5' RACE reads with MiXCR, one row per CDR3 protein. The table records about 1.4 million distinct CDR3 sequences, approximately 60% of them present only once.

The chain recombines TRBV29-1 with TRBJ1-2, with a tentative D call TRBD1 (5 bases). The sequenced sample was blood. The clonotype was recovered from a man aged 18 to 29 in good health. The CDR3 sequence is CSVYSQAAIQNYGYTF. CDR3 coding DNA: TGCAGCGTTTACTCACAGGCGGCAATTCAAAACTATGGCTACACCTTC.